The rows below give T cell receptor beta chains drawn from one sample of a study of metastatic and nonmetastatic thyroid tumors. Using MiXCR, TCRdb reanalyzed the PCR reads. This table holds about 15,000 clones, approximately 35% found once. Specimen: tumor tissue. These TCRs come from a male donor with papillary thyroid cancer or a benign thyroid nodule (not recorded which). Some clones in this sample may be carry-over from other donors' samples. Both conserved end residues are part of each CDR3.

J: TRBJ2-1; V: TRBV15; CDR3: CATSRRGNSYNEQFF
J: TRBJ1-1; V: TRBV11-3; CDR3: CASSFYRPGTEAFF
J: TRBJ1-2; V: TRBV6-1; CDR3: CASSRQGGGDGYTF
J: TRBJ1-1; V: TRBV14; CDR3: CASSARDRGLYTEAFF
J: TRBJ2-1; V: TRBV20-1; CDR3: CSASGTLAYNDQFF
J: TRBJ2-5; V: TRBV3-1; CDR3: CASSQGWGGRETQYF
J: TRBJ1-5; V: TRBV28; CDR3: CASTVEQGYSNQPQHF
J: TRBJ2-3; V: TRBV5-6; CDR3: CASNGGTDTQYF
J: TRBJ1-2; V: TRBV20-1; CDR3: CSAGVTGLGYPF
J: TRBJ2-3; V: TRBV18; CDR3: CASSPEPGPRTDKQYF
J: TRBJ2-7; V: TRBV6-1; CDR3: CASSEVTTYEQYF
J: TRBJ1-2; V: TRBV28; CDR3: CASTERTGPGYTF
J: TRBJ2-4; V: TRBV20-1; CDR3: CSARDPRAALAKNIQYF
J: TRBJ1-1; V: TRBV7-6; CDR3: CASSFQGGTEAFF
J: TRBJ2-5; V: TRBV6-1; CDR3: CASSQGLSGETQYF
J: TRBJ2-7; V: TRBV19; CDR3: CASATSGSSYEQYF
J: TRBJ1-2; V: TRBV24-1; CDR3: CASSLRPESAGYTF
J: TRBJ1-2; V: TRBV20-1; CDR3: CSAPSYGYTF
J: TRBJ1-4; V: TRBV6-1; CDR3: CASRRTGGAYEKLFF
J: TRBJ1-2; V: TRBV28; CDR3: CASSLSAGYNYGYTF
J: TRBJ2-7; V: TRBV11-2; CDR3: CASSYARPHYEQYF
J: TRBJ1-1; V: TRBV20-1; CDR3: CSARGSWFETEAVF
J: TRBJ2-1; V: TRBV20-1; CDR3: CSARDQGLSSRQFF
J: TRBJ2-7; V: TRBV7-2; CDR3: CASSLAPQGLSVEQYF
J: TRBJ2-3; V: TRBV12-3/TRBV12-4; CDR3: CASTPGRGSADTQYF
J: TRBJ2-7; V: TRBV3-1; CDR3: CASRGGQGSLEQYF
J: TRBJ2-4; V: TRBV6-2/TRBV6-3; CDR3: CASSLGWGQDKNIQYF
J: TRBJ1-2; V: TRBV20-1; CDR3: CSARDVGAWYYGYTF
J: TRBJ2-3; V: TRBV13; CDR3: CASSLLAGGSGLDTQYF
J: TRBJ1-2; V: TRBV24-1; CDR3: CATSDYSRTGQNGYTF
J: TRBJ2-1; V: TRBV5-1; CDR3: CASSLASGRANEQFF
J: TRBJ2-7; V: TRBV20-1; CDR3: CSSRLDGYEQYF
J: TRBJ2-7; V: TRBV16; CDR3: CASSQRFGQSVEQYF
J: TRBJ1-6; V: TRBV6-1; CDR3: CASRDRENSPLHF
J: TRBJ2-1; V: TRBV4-1; CDR3: CASSRQEGWEQFF
J: TRBJ1-1; V: TRBV6-1; CDR3: CASRMGRDTESFF
J: TRBJ2-2; V: TRBV5-1; CDR3: CASSQAWNTGELFF
J: TRBJ2-7; V: TRBV28; CDR3: CASSLSAQTSIRQYF
J: TRBJ1-3; V: TRBV6-1; CDR3: CAIRLGPGNIIYF
J: TRBJ1-5; V: TRBV10-1; CDR3: CASSDFLYGVGVGNQPQHF
J: TRBJ2-2; V: TRBV18; CDR3: CASSLGDEELFF
J: TRBJ2-1; V: TRBV11-2; CDR3: CASSLDNSNEQFF
J: TRBJ2-1; V: TRBV5-6; CDR3: CASSLGEFSYNEQFF
J: TRBJ2-6; V: TRBV6-1; CDR3: CASTQGGAGANVLTF
J: TRBJ2-1; V: TRBV20-1; CDR3: CSARGQGFWSRQFF
J: TRBJ2-5; V: TRBV6-5; CDR3: CASSYRAQPETQYF
J: TRBJ2-1; V: TRBV5-1; CDR3: CASSLVPSGRRSYNEQFF
J: TRBJ2-7; V: TRBV7-3; CDR3: CASSLMLAGVHDPFYEQYF
J: TRBJ1-3; V: TRBV9; CDR3: CASSVDSGNTIYF
J: TRBJ2-7; V: TRBV9; CDR3: CASSAGTAVSYEQYF
J: TRBJ2-7; V: TRBV6-1; CDR3: CASRLTGPSEQEF
J: TRBJ2-7; V: TRBV5-6; CDR3: CASSLRGVSSGRNEQYF
J: TRBJ2-5; V: TRBV20-1; CDR3: CSTGGAGVTQYF